These 6 T cell receptor beta chains share one sample of origin, sequenced in a study of shared clonotypes between healthy human individuals. Sequenced by immunoSEQ multiplex PCR; TCRdb stores in-frame clones only, minus some. The table lists millions of clones, less than 95% of them singletons, with around 1.1% in the top ten. In the naive CD8 group, cells lacked CD45RO and were positively selected for CCR7, so terminally differentiated effector memory CD45RA+ cells were left out. Specimen: naive CD8+ T cells sorted from blood. These receptors all come from a man aged 18 to 35 in good health.

The chain couples TRBV30 to TRBJ1-1, with D unclear. CDR3 length: 13 amino acids. The V end lost 0 bases, the J end lost 8 bases, and 13 bases lay between the germline ends. Germline V gives CDR1 GTSNPN, CDR2 SVGIG (reference sequence). The CDR3 spells CAWSVGVIDEAFF. CDR3 in DNA: TGTGCCTGGAGTGTTGGCGTGATCGACGAAGCTTTCTTT. Full variable domain (remainder filled in from reference TRBV30 and TRBJ1-1): SQTIHQWPATLVQPVGSPLSLECTVEGTSNPNLYWYRQAAGRGLQLLFYSVGIGQISSEVPQNLSASRPQDRQFILSSKKLLLSDSGFYLCAWSVGVIDEAFFGQGTRLTVV.

J is TRBJ1-2 and V is TRBV4-1, with D perhaps TRBD1 (6 bases). The germline V gene has CDR1 MGHRA and CDR2 YSYEKL. V gave up 0 bases and J gave up 4 bases, with 9 bases separating them. The CDR3 runs to 14 residues. The CDR3 is CASSQDIGGYGYTF. CDR3 DNA: TGCGCCAGCAGCCAAGATATAGGGGGCTATGGCTACACCTTC.

The chain recombines TRBV2 with TRBJ1-5; unclear D gene. Germline V CDR1 and CDR2: SNHLY, FYNNEI. The CDR3 has 12 amino acids. Trimming took off 0 bases at V and 11 bases at J, with 8 bases between the two ends. The CDR3 DNA is TGTGCCAGCAGTGAAGCGTCGTTGGCCCAGCATTTT. It is translated as CASSEASLAQHF. The variable domain in full, with the rest retrieved from reference TRBV2 and TRBJ1-5, is EPEVTQTPSHQVTQMGQEVILRCVPISNHLYFYWYRQILGQKVEFLVSFYNNEISEKSEIFDDQFSVERPDGSNFTLKIRSTKLEDSAMYFCASSEASLAQHFGDGTRLSIL.

This clone appeared a few times. The V gene is TRBV2, the J gene TRBJ1-1; 9 nucleotides line up with TRBD1. Germline loops: CDR1 SNHLY, CDR2 FYNNEI. The CDR3 contains 14 residues. Unmatched junction bases numbered 4, after V lost 5 bases and J lost 3 bases. The CDR3 is CASSSWTGDTEAFF. CDR3 sequence (DNA): TGTGCCAGCAGTTCCTGGACAGGGGACACTGAAGCTTTCTTT.

V gene TRBV28 combines with J gene TRBJ2-2, with D maybe TRBD2 (5 bases). From germline, CDR1 is MDHEN and CDR2 SYDVKM. The CDR3 loop spans 17 amino acids. The V end lost 6 bases, the J end lost 6 bases, and 23 bases lay between the germline ends. CDR3 sequence (DNA): TGTGCCAGCAGGTTCGGGATGACTGAACGATGGGCCGGGGAGCTGTTTTTT. It codes for CASRFGMTERWAGELFF.

The chain recombines TRBV19 with TRBJ1-5; D is ambiguous. CDR3 length: 12 residues. Germline CDR1 reads LNHDA; CDR2 reads SQIVND (reference sequence). Deletions cut 3 bases from V and 6 bases from J, with 6 bases between. CDR3 sequence reads: CASSIGFQPQHF. As DNA, the CDR3 is TGTGCCAGTAGTATTGGATTTCAGCCCCAGCATTTT.